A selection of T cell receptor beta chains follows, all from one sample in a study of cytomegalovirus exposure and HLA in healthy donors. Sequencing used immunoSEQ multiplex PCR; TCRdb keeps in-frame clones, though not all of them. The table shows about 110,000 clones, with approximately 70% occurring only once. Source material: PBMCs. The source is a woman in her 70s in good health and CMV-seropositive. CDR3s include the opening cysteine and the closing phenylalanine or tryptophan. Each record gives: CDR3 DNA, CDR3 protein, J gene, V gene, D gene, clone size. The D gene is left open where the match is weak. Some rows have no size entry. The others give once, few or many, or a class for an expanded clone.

DNA: TGTGCCAGCAGCCCAACAAGTACAGGGGCCTCCCATAATTCACCCCTCCACTTT
CDR3: CASSPTSTGASHNSPLHF
J: TRBJ1-6
V: TRBV7-6
D: TRBD1
size: .

DNA: TGTGCCAGCAGTGATGGGGGAGGGCGTAATGAAAAACTGTTTTTT
CDR3: CASSDGGGRNEKLFF
J: TRBJ1-4
V: TRBV2
D: .
size: .

DNA: TGTGCCAGCAGCTCCAGGGCGTACAACGGCGAGACCCAGTACTTC
CDR3: CASSSRAYNGETQYF
J: TRBJ2-5
V: TRBV11-2
D: .
size: few

DNA: TGTGCCAGCTCATCCGAGACAGGAAACGCTAATTCACCCCTCCACTTT
CDR3: CASSSETGNANSPLHF
J: TRBJ1-6
V: TRBV18
D: .
size: .

DNA: TGTGCCAGCAGCTTATCTTACAGGGGAGGAGTAAACACCATATATTTT
CDR3: CASSLSYRGGVNTIYF
J: TRBJ1-3
V: TRBV7-8
D: TRBD1
size: .

DNA: TGCGCCAGCAGCCAAGACAGCGAAGGCACTGAAGCTTTCTTT
CDR3: CASSQDSEGTEAFF
J: TRBJ1-1
V: TRBV5-1
D: .
size: .

DNA: TGCGCCAGCAGCCAAGAGGGGACAGGGAGTAGCAATCAGCCCCAGCATTTT
CDR3: CASSQEGTGSSNQPQHF
J: TRBJ1-5
V: TRBV4-1
D: TRBD1
size: .

DNA: TGTGCCAGCAGTTACGGGCGGGGCAATCAGCCCCAGCATTTT
CDR3: CASSYGRGNQPQHF
J: TRBJ1-5
V: TRBV6-5
D: .
size: .

DNA: TGTGCCAGCAGCTTATTAGCGGGGGTGAACACCGGGGAGCTGTTTTTT
CDR3: CASSLLAGVNTGELFF
J: TRBJ2-2
V: TRBV7-6
D: TRBD2
size: few

DNA: TGTGCTAGGGGACTAAGCACCACCTTCCCGGGTGGCAATCAGCCCCAGCATTTT
CDR3: CARGLSTTFPGGNQPQHF
J: TRBJ1-5
V: TRBV12-5
D: .
size: .

DNA: TGTGCCAGCAGTTCGGTCAGGGGGAACACTGAAGCTTTCTTT
CDR3: CASSSVRGNTEAFF
J: TRBJ1-1
V: TRBV6-5
D: .
size: .

DNA: TGTGCCAGCAGCTTATCACTAGCGGGGGGATTCAAGGAGCAGTTCTTC
CDR3: CASSLSLAGGFKEQFF
J: TRBJ2-1
V: TRBV7-9
D: TRBD2
size: .

DNA: TGCGCCAGCAGGGGCAACACTGAAGCTTTCTTT
CDR3: CASRGNTEAFF
J: TRBJ1-1
V: TRBV5-1
D: .
size: .

DNA: TGTGCCATCAGTGGGACAGGGGGGAAGGTAGTCACTGAAGCTTTCTTT
CDR3: CAISGTGGKVVTEAFF
J: TRBJ1-1
V: TRBV10-3
D: TRBD1
size: .

DNA: TGTGCCTGGAGTGCGGGACAGACTAATGGCTACACCTTC
CDR3: CAWSAGQTNGYTF
J: TRBJ1-2
V: TRBV30
D: TRBD1
size: .

DNA: TGTGCCAGCAGCGTAGATCTTACAGATACGCAGTATTTT
CDR3: CASSVDLTDTQYF
J: TRBJ2-3
V: TRBV9
D: .
size: .

DNA: TGCAGCGTCTTGACGGCAGGGGACACCATATATTTT
CDR3: CSVLTAGDTIYF
J: TRBJ1-3
V: TRBV29-1
D: .
size: .

DNA: TGCGCCAGCAGCCAAGGGTGGGGACAGGGGACGGAGACCCAGTACTTC
CDR3: CASSQGWGQGTETQYF
J: TRBJ2-5
V: TRBV4-1
D: TRBD1
size: .

DNA: TGTGCCAGCAGTGAAGGCAGAACAGATACGCAGTATTTT
CDR3: CASSEGRTDTQYF
J: TRBJ2-3
V: TRBV6-1
D: .
size: .

DNA: TGTGCCAGCAGTGATCGGAGGGGGAACACCGGGGAGCTGTTTTTT
CDR3: CASSDRRGNTGELFF
J: TRBJ2-2
V: TRBV2
D: .
size: .

DNA: TGTGCCAGCAGCTTATTGGGGCCGGCGGACACTGAAGCTTTCTTT
CDR3: CASSLLGPADTEAFF
J: TRBJ1-1
V: TRBV7-2
D: .
size: .

DNA: TGCAGCGTGGGGACAGGGCAAGGAAACTATGGCTACACCTTC
CDR3: CSVGTGQGNYGYTF
J: TRBJ1-2
V: TRBV29-1
D: TRBD1
size: .

DNA: TGTGCCAGCACGGCAGGGGTGGAAAAACTGTTTTTT
CDR3: CASTAGVEKLFF
J: TRBJ1-4
V: TRBV2
D: .
size: .

DNA: TGCGCCAGCAGCTTACTGACAGGGGGTTACCACGAGCAGTACTTC
CDR3: CASSLLTGGYHEQYF
J: TRBJ2-7
V: TRBV5-1
D: TRBD1
size: .

DNA: TGTGCCAGCAGCTTAGAGTTTAGCAGGGGAGTTATTAACTATGGCTACACCTTC
CDR3: CASSLEFSRGVINYGYTF
J: TRBJ1-2
V: TRBV7-2
D: .
size: .

DNA: TGCGCCAGCAGTGAGTCGAATATCGGGGGGGCGAGGACCGGGGAGCTGTTTTTT
CDR3: CASSESNIGGARTGELFF
J: TRBJ2-2
V: TRBV10-1
D: TRBD2
size: once

DNA: TGTGCCAGTTCGACGCGGGGGTCTGGAAACACCATATATTTT
CDR3: CASSTRGSGNTIYF
J: TRBJ1-3
V: TRBV19
D: .
size: .

DNA: TGTGCCAGCAGTTACTCAGGGACAGGGGGCACCGGGGAGCTGTTTTTT
CDR3: CASSYSGTGGTGELFF
J: TRBJ2-2
V: TRBV6-5
D: TRBD1
size: once

DNA: TGTGCCAGCAGCTTGGATAGAGGTCACGAAGCTTTCTTT
CDR3: CASSLDRGHEAFF
J: TRBJ1-1
V: TRBV5-4
D: .
size: once

DNA: TGCAGTGGGGGACAGCCCACTGAAGCTTTCTTT
CDR3: CSGGQPTEAFF
J: TRBJ1-1
V: TRBV20-1
D: TRBD1
size: .